A selection of T cell receptor beta chains follows, all from one sample in a study of cytomegalovirus exposure and HLA in healthy donors. Repertoires were generated with immunoSEQ multiplex PCR, while TCRdb's copy carries only in-frame clones and drops some. Among 170,000 or so clones listed, 75% to 85% were seen once. Sequenced: PBMCs. These receptors originate from a boy aged 10-17 years in good health and CMV-seronegative. CDR3s include the opening cysteine and the closing phenylalanine or tryptophan. Each record gives: CDR3 protein, CDR3 DNA, V gene, D gene, clone size, J gene. The D gene is left open where the match is weak. Expanded clones are given a class, and other clones once, few, many or no size at all.

cdr3_aa: CASRIRQGMVTEAFF
cdr3_nt: TGTGCCAGCAGGATCCGACAGGGAATGGTCACTGAAGCTTTCTTT
v_call: TRBV11-2
d_call: TRBD1
clone_size: NA
j_call: TRBJ1-1

cdr3_aa: CASSGLGGAVEQFF
cdr3_nt: TGTGCCAGCAGTGGACTCGGGGGGGCTGTGGAGCAGTTCTTC
v_call: TRBV7-3
d_call: TRBD2
clone_size: NA
j_call: TRBJ2-1

cdr3_aa: CASSQQRNTEAFF
cdr3_nt: TGTGCCAGTAGCCAACAGAGGAACACTGAAGCTTTCTTT
v_call: TRBV19
d_call: NA
clone_size: NA
j_call: TRBJ1-1

cdr3_aa: CASSEVRGQAFF
cdr3_nt: TGTGCCAGCAGTGAAGTCAGGGGACAAGCTTTCTTT
v_call: TRBV25-1
d_call: NA
clone_size: NA
j_call: TRBJ1-1

cdr3_aa: CASSFSSRGGTDTQYF
cdr3_nt: TGTGCCAGCAGCTTCTCCTCCAGAGGAGGCACAGATACGCAGTATTTT
v_call: TRBV7-2
d_call: NA
clone_size: NA
j_call: TRBJ2-3

cdr3_aa: CASSLLGVAVLTRTANEQFF
cdr3_nt: TGTGCCAGCAGCTTATTGGGGGTAGCGGTCCTCACCAGGACCGCCAATGAGCAGTTCTTC
v_call: TRBV7-6
d_call: NA
clone_size: NA
j_call: TRBJ2-1

cdr3_aa: CASSDHGGGSSYNSPLHF
cdr3_nt: TGTGCCAGCAGTGACCATGGGGGGGGGAGCTCCTATAATTCACCCCTCCACTTT
v_call: TRBV25-1
d_call: NA
clone_size: NA
j_call: TRBJ1-6

cdr3_aa: CASKQGLGGNTGELFF
cdr3_nt: TGTGCCAGCAAGCAGGGCTTAGGCGGGAACACCGGGGAGCTGTTTTTT
v_call: TRBV25-1
d_call: NA
clone_size: once
j_call: TRBJ2-2

cdr3_aa: CASSLGDRVMDEQFF
cdr3_nt: TGCGCCAGCAGCTTGGGGGACAGGGTTATGGATGAGCAGTTCTTC
v_call: TRBV5-1
d_call: TRBD1
clone_size: NA
j_call: TRBJ2-1

cdr3_aa: CASSLPTGGYEQYF
cdr3_nt: TGTGCCAGCAGCCTTCCGACAGGGGGCTACGAGCAGTACTTC
v_call: TRBV5-5
d_call: TRBD1
clone_size: once
j_call: TRBJ2-7

cdr3_aa: CASTRDRTLSSNYGYTF
cdr3_nt: TGTGCCAGTACCAGAGACAGGACCCTTAGTTCTAACTATGGCTACACCTTC
v_call: TRBV19
d_call: NA
clone_size: NA
j_call: TRBJ1-2

cdr3_aa: CASSLMPGLAGGRMKTQYF
cdr3_nt: TGTGCCAGCAGTTTAATGCCGGGACTAGCGGGAGGTCGGATGAAGACCCAGTACTTC
v_call: TRBV28
d_call: TRBD2
clone_size: NA
j_call: TRBJ2-5

cdr3_aa: CASSSNQGYGYTF
cdr3_nt: TGTGCCAGCAGTTCAAATCAGGGCTATGGCTACACCTTC
v_call: TRBV6-5
d_call: NA
clone_size: NA
j_call: TRBJ1-2

cdr3_aa: CASSIARPYEQYF
cdr3_nt: TGTGCCAGCAGTATAGCGAGACCCTACGAGCAGTACTTC
v_call: TRBV28
d_call: NA
clone_size: NA
j_call: TRBJ2-7

cdr3_aa: CATARRDAKNTEAFF
cdr3_nt: TGTGCCACCGCTAGGCGGGACGCCAAGAACACTGAAGCTTTCTTT
v_call: TRBV2
d_call: NA
clone_size: once
j_call: TRBJ1-1

cdr3_aa: CASSLAGGAGSYSYNEQFF
cdr3_nt: TGTGCCAGCAGCTTAGCGGGAGGGGCAGGGAGCTACTCCTACAATGAGCAGTTCTTC
v_call: TRBV7-2
d_call: TRBD2
clone_size: once
j_call: TRBJ2-1

cdr3_aa: CSVDLAGNTGELFF
cdr3_nt: TGCAGCGTTGATTTGGCAGGGAACACCGGGGAGCTGTTTTTT
v_call: TRBV29-1
d_call: NA
clone_size: NA
j_call: TRBJ2-2

cdr3_aa: CASSKDRVANTEAFF
cdr3_nt: TGTGCCAGCAGCAAGGACAGGGTCGCGAACACTGAAGCTTTCTTT
v_call: TRBV13
d_call: TRBD1
clone_size: NA
j_call: TRBJ1-1

cdr3_aa: CASSVGDSLGGYTF
cdr3_nt: TGTGCCAGCAGCGTAGGGGACAGCCTTGGGGGCTACACCTTC
v_call: TRBV9
d_call: TRBD1
clone_size: few
j_call: TRBJ1-2

cdr3_aa: CASSPSLSSGEQFF
cdr3_nt: TGTGCCAGCAGCCCCTCGTTAAGTAGCGGTGAGCAGTTCTTC
v_call: TRBV11-2
d_call: NA
clone_size: NA
j_call: TRBJ2-1

cdr3_aa: CASSHHLQGRREKLFF
cdr3_nt: TGCGCCAGCAGCCACCACCTACAGGGAAGAAGGGAAAAACTGTTTTTT
v_call: TRBV5-1
d_call: NA
clone_size: NA
j_call: TRBJ1-4

cdr3_aa: CASSFNSDRGSGQYF
cdr3_nt: TGCGCCAGCAGCTTCAACTCAGACAGGGGATCTGGGCAGTACTTC
v_call: TRBV5-1
d_call: TRBD1
clone_size: NA
j_call: TRBJ2-7

cdr3_aa: CASSPGTGYEKLFF
cdr3_nt: TGTGCCAGCAGCCCGGGGACAGGGTATGAAAAACTGTTTTTT
v_call: TRBV7-2
d_call: TRBD1
clone_size: NA
j_call: TRBJ1-4

cdr3_aa: CASSRLEPGLAGVKGNEQFF
cdr3_nt: TGTGCCAGCAGCCGCTTGGAGCCGGGACTAGCGGGAGTTAAAGGCAATGAGCAGTTCTTC
v_call: TRBV7-6
d_call: TRBD2
clone_size: NA
j_call: TRBJ2-1

cdr3_aa: CASSRDRTSYEQYF
cdr3_nt: TGTGCCAGTAGTAGGGACAGGACGTCCTACGAGCAGTACTTC
v_call: TRBV19
d_call: TRBD1
clone_size: NA
j_call: TRBJ2-7

cdr3_aa: CASSAFDRGITEAFF
cdr3_nt: TGTGCCAGCAGCGCGTTCGACCGGGGGATAACTGAAGCTTTCTTT
v_call: TRBV9
d_call: NA
clone_size: NA
j_call: TRBJ1-1

cdr3_aa: CASSLSQTGDYGYTF
cdr3_nt: TGTGCCAGCAGTTTATCGCAGACAGGAGACTATGGCTACACCTTC
v_call: TRBV27
d_call: NA
clone_size: NA
j_call: TRBJ1-2

cdr3_aa: CASSPGLAEYNEQFF
cdr3_nt: TGTGCCAGCAGTCCGGGACTAGCGGAATACAATGAGCAGTTCTTC
v_call: TRBV6-1
d_call: TRBD2
clone_size: NA
j_call: TRBJ2-1

cdr3_aa: CASSGGTDSNQPQHF
cdr3_nt: TGTGCCAGCAGTGGCGGGACGGATAGCAATCAGCCCCAGCATTTT
v_call: TRBV6-1
d_call: NA
clone_size: NA
j_call: TRBJ1-5

cdr3_aa: CASREREGTYNEQFF
cdr3_nt: TGTGCCAGTAGAGAGCGGGAGGGGACCTACAATGAGCAGTTCTTC
v_call: TRBV19
d_call: TRBD2
clone_size: NA
j_call: TRBJ2-1

cdr3_aa: CSVGSWPGYSNQPQHF
cdr3_nt: TGCAGCGTTGGATCGTGGCCAGGCTATAGCAATCAGCCCCAGCATTTT
v_call: TRBV29-1
d_call: NA
clone_size: few
j_call: TRBJ1-5

cdr3_aa: CASSSRQGVGKTEAFF
cdr3_nt: TGTGCCAGCAGTTCCCGACAGGGAGTCGGTAAGACTGAAGCTTTCTTT
v_call: TRBV6-5
d_call: TRBD1
clone_size: NA
j_call: TRBJ1-1

cdr3_aa: CSVEATGFGEQYF
cdr3_nt: TGCAGCGTTGAAGCTACAGGGTTCGGGGAGCAGTACTTC
v_call: TRBV29-1
d_call: NA
clone_size: NA
j_call: TRBJ2-7

cdr3_aa: CASSLNANRPYEQYF
cdr3_nt: TGTGCCAGCAGCTTAAATGCTAACAGGCCATACGAGCAGTACTTC
v_call: TRBV7-9
d_call: NA
clone_size: once
j_call: TRBJ2-7

cdr3_aa: CASSGRTGAFGEAFF
cdr3_nt: TGTGCCAGCAGCGGCCGGACAGGGGCGTTCGGTGAAGCTTTCTTT
v_call: TRBV7-2
d_call: TRBD1
clone_size: once
j_call: TRBJ1-1

cdr3_aa: CASSFRQGNGYTF
cdr3_nt: TGTGCCAGCAGCTTTAGACAGGGAAATGGCTACACCTTC
v_call: TRBV5-4
d_call: TRBD1
clone_size: NA
j_call: TRBJ1-2

cdr3_aa: CASRALGPDTQYF
cdr3_nt: TGTGCCAGTAGGGCCTTGGGCCCGGATACGCAGTATTTT
v_call: TRBV19
d_call: NA
clone_size: NA
j_call: TRBJ2-3

cdr3_aa: CASSLGSRVGGNTIYF
cdr3_nt: TGTGCCAGCAGCTTAGGGAGTCGGGTCGGTGGAAACACCATATATTTT
v_call: TRBV7-6
d_call: NA
clone_size: NA
j_call: TRBJ1-3

cdr3_aa: CASREGQGPEAFF
cdr3_nt: TGTGCCAGCAGAGAGGGACAGGGTCCTGAAGCTTTCTTT
v_call: TRBV28
d_call: TRBD1
clone_size: NA
j_call: TRBJ1-1

cdr3_aa: CASSQSLGSLYGYTF
cdr3_nt: TGTGCCAGCAGCCAATCTTTGGGGAGCCTCTATGGCTACACCTTC
v_call: TRBV16
d_call: NA
clone_size: NA
j_call: TRBJ1-2

cdr3_aa: CASSLDWRTNEKLFF
cdr3_nt: TGTGCCAGCAGTTTGGACTGGCGGACTAATGAAAAACTGTTTTTT
v_call: TRBV6-6
d_call: NA
clone_size: once
j_call: TRBJ1-4